This T cell receptor beta chain came from a study of T cells after yellow fever vaccination. From germline, CDR1 is LGHNA and CDR2 YNFKEQ. There are 12 residues in the CDR3. TCRdb analysed the 5' RACE reads with MiXCR anew, one entry per CDR3 protein. The table has about 350,000 distinct CDR3 sequences, approximately 8% seen once. As for this clonotype: The junction departs from germline at one end; a sequencing error may be responsible.

The chain employs TRBV4-2 and TRBJ2-7, with D unresolved. The source was PBMCs, collected roughly 46 days after the first yellow fever vaccination. The clonotype comes from a young man who received the YFV17D yellow fever vaccine. This CDR3 is CASSQDLDPPTF. In DNA form, the CDR3 reads TGTGCCAGCAGCCAAGATCTTGACCCCCCAACCTTC.